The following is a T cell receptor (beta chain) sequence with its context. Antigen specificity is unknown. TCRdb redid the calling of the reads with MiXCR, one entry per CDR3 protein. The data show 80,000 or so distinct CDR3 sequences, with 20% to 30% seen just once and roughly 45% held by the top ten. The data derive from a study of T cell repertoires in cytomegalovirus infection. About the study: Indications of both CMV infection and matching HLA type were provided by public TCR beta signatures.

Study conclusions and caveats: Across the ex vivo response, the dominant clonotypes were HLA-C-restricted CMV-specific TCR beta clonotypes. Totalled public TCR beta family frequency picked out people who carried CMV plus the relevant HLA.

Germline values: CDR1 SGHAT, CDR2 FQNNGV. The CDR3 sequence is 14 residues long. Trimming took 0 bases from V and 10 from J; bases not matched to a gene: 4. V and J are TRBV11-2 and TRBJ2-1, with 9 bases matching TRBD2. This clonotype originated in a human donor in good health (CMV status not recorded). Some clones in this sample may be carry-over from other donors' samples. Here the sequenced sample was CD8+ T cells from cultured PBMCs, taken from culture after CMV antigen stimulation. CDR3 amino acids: CASSLEGLAWEQFF. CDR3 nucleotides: TGTGCCAGCAGCTTAGAGGGACTAGCATGGGAGCAGTTCTTC.